This T cell receptor (beta chain) is drawn from a study of blood T cell repertoires in COVID-19. CDR3 size: 11 residues. Per germline, CDR1 LGHDT and CDR2 YNNKEL (reference sequence). Trimming took 2 bases from V and 8 from J, leaving 6 bases between them. Generated by immunoSEQ multiplex PCR, the TCRdb table keeps only in-frame clones and is missing some. Among 430,000 or so clones, roughly 90% were seen once, and the ten largest hold roughly 1.4%. Recruitment covered under 25 US areas and drew participants whose ages spanned 18 to 89 years. J is TRBJ1-2 and V is TRBV3-1 (or the pseudogene TRBV3-2); D ambiguous. Sequencing was carried out using PBMCs or T cells enriched from blood (not recorded which). The clonotype originates from a woman between 18 and 29 years old who had been exposed to COVID-19. In nucleotides, the CDR3 is TGTGCCAGCAGCCAATCAGGAGGCTACACCTTC. This translates into CASSQSGGYTF.